The 20 T cell receptor beta chains presented below share a single source sample, sequenced in a study of shared clonotypes between healthy human individuals. In the naive CD8 group, cells lacked CD45RO and were positively selected for CCR7, so terminally differentiated effector memory CD45RA+ cells were left out. Data came from immunoSEQ multiplex PCR; TCRdb stores just in-frame clones and leaves some out. The sample includes about 2.1 million clones, 93% of them seen just once. Sample: naive CD8+ T cells from PBMCs. The receptors stem from a man aged 18 to 30 in good health. Some clones in this sample may be carry-over from other donors' samples.

In this sample, this clone turned up once. The chain recombines TRBV13 with TRBJ2-1; D is unclear. Germline values: CDR1 PRHDT, CDR2 FYEKMQ (reference sequence). The V and J ends lost 2 bases and 4 bases respectively, with 9 bases between them. The CDR3 extends over 14 amino acids. The CDR3 spells CASSLWLDYNEQFF. The CDR3 nucleotides are TGTGCCAGCAGCTTATGGCTAGATTACAATGAGCAGTTCTTC.

The chain is built from TRBV19 and TRBJ1-1; 10 bases are shared with TRBD1. The trim removed 8 bases at V and 5 bases at J, leaving 8 bases unmatched. Germline CDR1 LNHDA, CDR2 SQIVND (reference sequence). The CDR3 runs 14 residues. The CDR3 region has the DNA TGTGCCAGTTCCCCGGGACAGGGGTGGACTGAAGCTTTCTTT. It encodes CASSPGQGWTEAFF.

CDR3 amino acids: CASSLGLLAGGSSYEQYF. The CDR3 nucleotides are TGTGCCAGCAGCTTGGGTTTGCTAGCGGGAGGGTCCTCCTACGAGCAGTACTTC. The chain is built from TRBV5-5 and TRBJ2-7; 12 positions match TRBD2. Germline V gives CDR1 SGHKS, CDR2 YYEKEE (reference sequence). V shed 0 bases, J shed 0 bases, and the junction held 7 bases outside the gene matches. CDR3 length: 18 residues. Together with reference TRBV5-5 and TRBJ2-7, the CDR3 gives the full variable domain: DAGVTQSPTHLIKTRGQQVTLRCSPISGHKSVSWYQQVLGQGPQFIFQYYEKEERGRGNFPDRFSARQFPNYSSELNVNALLLGDSALYLCASSLGLLAGGSSYEQYFGPGTRLTVT.

The chain joins TRBV2 to TRBJ2-1, with 12 bases fitting TRBD1. This CDR3 contains 15 residues. Looked up from germline, CDR1 is SNHLY and CDR2 is FYNNEI. V lost 6 bases, J lost 3 bases, and 3 bases stayed unmatched. The chain's CDR3 is CASRGTGGGYNEQFF. CDR3 coding DNA: TGTGCCAGCAGAGGGACAGGGGGCGGCTACAATGAGCAGTTCTTC.

The chain recombines TRBV13 with TRBJ2-7, with 8 bases lining up with TRBD2. The junction had 15 bases not matched to a gene; V was cut back by 4 bases and J by 7 bases. CDR1 is PRHDT and CDR2 is FYEKMQ in the germline V gene (reference sequence). The CDR3 consists of 16 residues. In DNA form, the CDR3 reads TGTGCCAGCAGCTCCGGCGGGACGGGAGGGCCGGGTGAGCAGTACTTC. Amino acid sequence: CASSSGGTGGPGEQYF.

The chain links TRBV6-1 to TRBJ2-7; D uncertain. Trimming pared 11 bases from V and 2 bases from J, leaving 7 bases between. The germline V gene encodes CDR1 MNHNS and CDR2 SASEGT. This CDR3 spans 10 amino acids. CDR3 loop: CAGPPYEQYF. The CDR3 DNA sequence: TGTGCCGGGCCTCCCTACGAGCAGTACTTC.

This clone has just a few counts. The chain employs TRBV19 and TRBJ1-1; 10 nucleotides align to TRBD1. The trim removed 7 bases at V and 0 bases at J, leaving 2 bases unmatched. The CDR3 extends over 14 amino acids. CDR1 is LNHDA, CDR2 SQIVND, per germline (reference sequence). CDR3 protein: CASKGQGMNTEAFF. As DNA, the CDR3 is TGTGCCAGTAAGGGACAGGGGATGAACACTGAAGCTTTCTTT.

This chain links TRBV7-2 with TRBJ1-1; D call uncertain. The CDR3 consists of 15 residues. The germline CDR1 and CDR2 sequences are SGHTA and FQGNSA. The V and J ends lost 0 bases and 6 bases respectively, with 14 bases between them. This chain's CDR3 is CASSLAGRTDAEAFF. CDR3 bases: TGTGCCAGCAGCTTAGCGGGGAGGACGGATGCTGAAGCTTTCTTT.

The chain uses TRBV28 and TRBJ2-5; D is undetermined. The CDR3 sequence is 17 residues long. In germline, CDR1 is MDHEN, CDR2 SYDVKM. With 6 bases removed from V and 3 bases from J, the gap between germline ends came to 23 bases. The CDR3 loop reads CASSLTPGPLDEETQYF. CDR3 nucleotides: TGTGCCAGCAGCCTCACCCCAGGCCCGTTGGATGAAGAGACCCAGTACTTC.

J is TRBJ1-3 and V is TRBV7-9; weak D call: TRBD1 (6 bases). Trimming shortened V by 3 bases and J by 4 bases, and 13 bases separated the two germline ends. The CDR3 is 15 residues long. Germline V gene lookup returns CDR1 SEHNR and CDR2 FQNEAQ (reference sequence). DNA of the CDR3: TGTGCCAGCAGCTTCCAGATGGGGGCGGGAAACACCATATATTTT. This gives the protein CASSFQMGAGNTIYF.

This clone has a single count. The V and J genes are TRBV13 and TRBJ1-2, with D unclear. The CDR3 runs to 14 residues. Trimming took off 5 bases at V and 1 base at J, with 11 bases between the two ends. Germline loops: CDR1 PRHDT, CDR2 FYEKMQ (reference sequence). This chain's CDR3 is CASSALRVNYGYTF. The CDR3 DNA reads as TGTGCCAGCAGCGCACTCCGGGTTAACTATGGCTACACCTTC.

Here the CDR3 reads CASSYTRADTEAFF. DNA of the CDR3: TGTGCCAGCAGTTACACCAGGGCGGACACTGAAGCTTTCTTT. V and J are TRBV6-6 and TRBJ1-1; weak D call: TRBD1 (5 bases). Germline V lookup: CDR1 MNHNY, CDR2 SVGAGI (reference sequence). The CDR3 sequence is 14 residues long. The ends were cut back, 2 bases at V and 3 bases at J, with 10 bases in the middle.

V gene TRBV7-9 combines with J gene TRBJ2-5; 7 nucleotides match TRBD1. The V gene's germline CDR1 is SEHNR and CDR2 FQNEAQ (reference sequence). Germline trimming cut 5 bases from V and 2 bases from J; bases unmatched to any gene: 11. The CDR3 is made up of 16 amino acids. The CDR3 loop is CASSPSRQGLQETQYF. The CDR3 bases are TGTGCCAGCAGCCCGAGTCGACAGGGCTTACAAGAGACCCAGTACTTC.

The chain is built from TRBV2 and TRBJ2-7, with D possibly matching TRBD2 (6 bases). Germline V gives CDR1 SNHLY, CDR2 FYNNEI. The CDR3 runs 15 residues. Trimming removed 1 base at V and 2 bases at J, with 12 bases between. CDR3 region: CASSEGGGPPYEQYF. CDR3 nucleotide sequence: TGTGCCAGCAGTGAAGGGGGAGGCCCCCCCTACGAGCAGTACTTC.

The chain has TRBV7-9 and TRBJ1-5; D not certain. With 5 bases removed from V and 3 bases from J, the gap between germline ends came to 11 bases. Germline-derived CDR1 and CDR2 are SEHNR and FQNEAQ (reference sequence). This CDR3 contains 14 residues. The CDR3 coding sequence is TGTGCCAGCAGCCGTCGGGAGTCCAATCAGCCCCAGCATTTT. Encoded protein: CASSRRESNQPQHF.

The rearrangement links TRBV7-7 to TRBJ2-7; 10 nucleotides line up with TRBD2. V lost 5 bases to trimming and J lost 7 bases; unmatched junction nucleotides: 5. The CDR3 has 13 residues. Germline V gives CDR1 SSHAT, CDR2 FNYEAQ (reference sequence). The CDR3 here is CASSPRTSGEQYF. Here the CDR3 DNA reads TGTGCCAGCAGCCCCAGGACTAGCGGTGAGCAGTACTTC.

This sequence joins TRBV10-3 and TRBJ1-1, with TRBD1 matching over 12 bases. The CDR3 is made up of 16 amino acids. Trimming at V came to 3 bases and at J to 7 bases, leaving 9 bases not matched to a gene. Germline CDR1 and CDR2: ENHRY and SYGVKD. The CDR3 here is CAISDPTGTGGREAFF. CDR3 nucleotides: TGTGCCATCAGTGACCCGACCGGGACAGGGGGCCGTGAAGCTTTCTTT.

The chain carries TRBV7-9 and TRBJ1-4; 10 bases are shared with TRBD1. Germline V lookup: CDR1 SEHNR, CDR2 FQNEAQ (reference sequence). Unmatched junction bases numbered 11, after V lost 6 bases and J lost 7 bases. The CDR3 totals 16 residues. The CDR3 sequence is CASSSDRDRGGEKLFF. For the CDR3, the DNA is TGTGCCAGCAGTTCCGACCGGGACAGGGGAGGTGAAAAACTGTTTTTT.

The rearrangement links TRBV29-1 to TRBJ1-2, with D perhaps matching TRBD1 (6 bases). CDR3 length: 15 residues. Per the germline V gene, CDR1 is SQVTM and CDR2 is ANQGSEA. V dropped 4 bases and J dropped 4 bases, with 19 bases sitting between them. As DNA, the CDR3 is TGCAGCGTTGCCGGGCCTGACAGGCGTTCCTATGGCTACACCTTC. This codes for CSVAGPDRRSYGYTF. Full variable domain (rest looked up from reference TRBV29-1 and TRBJ1-2): SAVISQKPSRDICQRGTSLTIQCQVDSQVTMMFWYRQQPGQSLTLIATANQGSEATYESGFVIDKFPISRPNLTFSTLTVSNMSPEDSSIYLCSVAGPDRRSYGYTFGSGTRLTVV.

This clone came up once. The chain recombines TRBV30 with TRBJ2-7; 7 bases are a match to TRBD1. The CDR3 contains 12 residues. V was pared by 4 bases and J by 3 bases, with 3 bases of the junction left unmatched. The germline gives CDR1 GTSNPN, CDR2 SVGIG (reference sequence). CDR3 protein: CAWKAGGYEQYF. DNA for the CDR3: TGTGCCTGGAAAGCAGGGGGCTACGAGCAGTACTTC.